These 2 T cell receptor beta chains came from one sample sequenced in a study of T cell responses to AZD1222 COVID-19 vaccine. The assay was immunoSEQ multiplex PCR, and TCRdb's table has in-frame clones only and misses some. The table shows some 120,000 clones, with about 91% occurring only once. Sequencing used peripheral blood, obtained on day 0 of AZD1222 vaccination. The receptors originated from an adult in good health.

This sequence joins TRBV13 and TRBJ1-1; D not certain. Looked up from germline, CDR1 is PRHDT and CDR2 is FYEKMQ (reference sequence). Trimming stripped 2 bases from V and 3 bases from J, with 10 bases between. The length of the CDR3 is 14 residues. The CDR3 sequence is CASSLLERDTEAFF. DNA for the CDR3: TGTGCCAGCAGCTTATTGGAAAGGGACACTGAAGCTTTCTTT.

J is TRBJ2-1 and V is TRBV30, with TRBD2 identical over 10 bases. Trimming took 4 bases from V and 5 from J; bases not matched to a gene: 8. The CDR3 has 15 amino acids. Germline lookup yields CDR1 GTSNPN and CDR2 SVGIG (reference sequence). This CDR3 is CAWTIGTSANNEQFF. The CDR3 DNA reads TGTGCCTGGACCATAGGGACTAGCGCGAACAATGAGCAGTTCTTC.